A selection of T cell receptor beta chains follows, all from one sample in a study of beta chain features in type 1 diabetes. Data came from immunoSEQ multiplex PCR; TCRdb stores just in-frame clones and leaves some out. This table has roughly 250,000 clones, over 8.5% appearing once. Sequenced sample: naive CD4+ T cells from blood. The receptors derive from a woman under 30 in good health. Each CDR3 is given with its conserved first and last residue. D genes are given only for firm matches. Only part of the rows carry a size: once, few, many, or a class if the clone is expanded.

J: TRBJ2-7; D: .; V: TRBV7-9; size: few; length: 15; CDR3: CASSLGGREVYEQYF; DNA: TGTGCCAGCAGCTTGGGAGGCAGGGAGGTCTACGAGCAGTACTTC
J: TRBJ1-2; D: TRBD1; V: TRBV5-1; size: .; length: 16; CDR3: CASSLAGQQGMNGYTF; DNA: TGCGCCAGCAGTTTGGCGGGCCAACAGGGGATGAATGGCTACACCTTC
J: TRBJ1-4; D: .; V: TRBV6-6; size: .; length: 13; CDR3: CASSYSIGEKLFF; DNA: TGTGCCAGCAGTTACTCGATCGGGGAAAAACTGTTTTTT
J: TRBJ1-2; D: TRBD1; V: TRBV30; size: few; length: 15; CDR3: CAWRTGTVRAYGYTF; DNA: TGTGCCTGGAGAACCGGGACAGTAAGGGCTTATGGCTACACCTTC
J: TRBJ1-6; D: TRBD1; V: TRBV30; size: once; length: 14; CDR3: CAWSGQGTNSPLHF; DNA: TGTGCCTGGAGTGGACAGGGGACTAATTCACCCCTCCACTTT
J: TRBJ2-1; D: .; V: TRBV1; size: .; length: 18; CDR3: CTSSPGTGFLSSYNEQFF; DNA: TGCACCAGCAGCCCCGGGACTGGATTTCTTAGCTCCTACAATGAGCAGTTCTTC
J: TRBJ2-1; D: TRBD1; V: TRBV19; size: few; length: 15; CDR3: CASRGQGKTYNEQFF; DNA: TGTGCCAGTAGAGGACAGGGAAAAACCTACAATGAGCAGTTCTTC
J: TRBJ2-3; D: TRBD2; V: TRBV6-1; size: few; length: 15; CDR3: CASSELAGGPDTQYF; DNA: TGTGCCAGCAGTGAACTAGCGGGAGGGCCAGATACGCAGTATTTT
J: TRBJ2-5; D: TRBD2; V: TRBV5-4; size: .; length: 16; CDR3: CASRGMREGRGETQYF; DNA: TGTGCCAGCAGAGGGATGCGGGAGGGCCGGGGAGAGACCCAGTACTTC
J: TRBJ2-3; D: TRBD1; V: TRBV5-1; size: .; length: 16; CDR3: CASSLGQGASTDTQYF; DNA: TGCGCCAGCAGCTTGGGACAGGGGGCTAGCACAGATACGCAGTATTTT
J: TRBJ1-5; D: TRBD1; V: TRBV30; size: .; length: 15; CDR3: CAWTLGTGGYQPQHF; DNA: TGTGCCTGGACTCTAGGGACAGGGGGTTATCAGCCCCAGCATTTT
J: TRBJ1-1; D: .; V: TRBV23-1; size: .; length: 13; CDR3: CASSQYRNTEAFF; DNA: TGCGCCAGCAGTCAATACAGGAACACTGAAGCTTTCTTT
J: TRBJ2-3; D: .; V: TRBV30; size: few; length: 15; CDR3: CAWSLQGGSTDTQYF; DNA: TGTGCCTGGAGTTTACAGGGGGGGAGCACAGATACGCAGTATTTT
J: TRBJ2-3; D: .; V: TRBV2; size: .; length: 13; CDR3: CASIRQVADTQYF; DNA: TGTGCCAGCATTAGACAGGTTGCAGATACGCAGTATTTT
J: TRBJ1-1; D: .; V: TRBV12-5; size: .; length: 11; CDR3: CASQRETEAFF; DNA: TGTGCTAGTCAGAGGGAGACTGAAGCTTTCTTT
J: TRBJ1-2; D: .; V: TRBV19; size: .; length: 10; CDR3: CASSYYGYTF; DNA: TGTGCCAGTTCCTACTATGGCTACACCTTC
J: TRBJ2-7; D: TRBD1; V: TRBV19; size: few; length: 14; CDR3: CASTSTGATYEQYF; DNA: TGTGCCAGTACCTCGACAGGGGCAACCTACGAGCAGTACTTC
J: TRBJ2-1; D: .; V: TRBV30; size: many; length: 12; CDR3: CAWSVNSGNGFF; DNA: TGTGCCTGGAGTGTAAATAGCGGCAACGGGTTCTTC
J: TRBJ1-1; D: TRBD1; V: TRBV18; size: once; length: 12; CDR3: CASSPGQGVAFF; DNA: TGTGCCAGCTCACCCGGACAGGGGGTAGCTTTCTTT
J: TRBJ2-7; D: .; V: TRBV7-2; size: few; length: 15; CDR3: CASSLASFGGYEQYF; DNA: TGTGCCAGCAGCTTAGCCTCCTTCGGCGGCTACGAGCAGTACTTC
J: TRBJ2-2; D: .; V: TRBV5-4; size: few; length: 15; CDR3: CASSQTRGYTGELFF; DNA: TGTGCCAGCAGCCAGACTAGAGGCTACACCGGGGAGCTGTTTTTT
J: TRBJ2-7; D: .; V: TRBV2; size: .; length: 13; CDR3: CASSEERAYEQYF; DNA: TGTGCCAGCAGTGAAGAACGAGCCTACGAGCAGTACTTC
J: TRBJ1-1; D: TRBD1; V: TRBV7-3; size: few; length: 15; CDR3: CASSMNNRGGTEAFF; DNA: TGTGCCAGCAGCATGAATAACAGGGGGGGCACTGAAGCTTTCTTT
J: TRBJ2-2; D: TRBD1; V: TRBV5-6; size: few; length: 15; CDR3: CASSLLDRETGELFF; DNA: TGTGCCAGCAGCTTGCTGGACAGGGAAACCGGGGAGCTGTTTTTT
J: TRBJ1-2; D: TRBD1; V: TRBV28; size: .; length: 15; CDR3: CASSLLDRDNYGYTF; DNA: TGTGCCAGCAGTTTATTAGACAGGGATAACTATGGCTACACCTTC
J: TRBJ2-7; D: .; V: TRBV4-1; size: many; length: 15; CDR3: CASSLAAISSYEQYF; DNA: TGCGCCAGCAGCCTAGCGGCAATAAGCTCCTACGAGCAGTACTTC
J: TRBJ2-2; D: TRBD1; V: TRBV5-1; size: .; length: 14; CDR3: CASSGDSHTGELFF; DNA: TGCGCCAGCAGCGGGGACAGCCACACCGGGGAGCTGTTTTTT
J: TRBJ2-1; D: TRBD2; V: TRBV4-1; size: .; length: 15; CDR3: CASSPLGLAVNEQFF; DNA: TGCGCCAGCAGCCCCCTTGGACTAGCCGTCAATGAGCAGTTCTTC
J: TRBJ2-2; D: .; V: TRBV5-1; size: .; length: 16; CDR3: CASSLGSRGASGELFF; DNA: TGCGCCAGCAGCTTAGGTTCCAGGGGCGCATCCGGGGAGCTGTTTTTT